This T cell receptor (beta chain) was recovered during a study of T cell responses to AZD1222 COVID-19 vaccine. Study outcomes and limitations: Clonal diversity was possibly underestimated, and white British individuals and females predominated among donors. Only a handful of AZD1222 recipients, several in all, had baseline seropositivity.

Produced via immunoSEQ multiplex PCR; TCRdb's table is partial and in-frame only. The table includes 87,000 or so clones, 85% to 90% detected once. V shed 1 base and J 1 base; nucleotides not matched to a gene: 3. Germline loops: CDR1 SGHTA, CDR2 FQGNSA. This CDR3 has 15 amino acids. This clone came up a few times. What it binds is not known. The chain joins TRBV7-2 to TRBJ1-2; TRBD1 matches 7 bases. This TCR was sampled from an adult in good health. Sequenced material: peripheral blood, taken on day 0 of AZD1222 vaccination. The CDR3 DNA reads TGTGCCAGCAGCTTAGGGAGGGGGCGTAACTATGGCTACACCTTC. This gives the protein CASSLGRGRNYGYTF.